This TCR beta chain was captured by sequencing in a study of CD8 T cells in Susac syndrome. The overall study: When blood was drawn, the patients with Susac syndrome were therapy-naive, on corticosteroids, or on intravenous immunoglobulin alone.

Whole-study results and caveats: That the number of individuals in its TCR sequencing and HLA analysis was relatively small was acknowledged by the study.

TCR beta sequencing was performed on blood CD8+ and CD4+ T cells. Reverse transcription of about 0.45 to 1 ug RNA was performed with random hexamers. Amplification of TCR beta CDR3 used immunoSEQ multiplex PCR across 54 Vbeta and 13 Jbeta. TCRdb processed the immunoSEQ multiplex PCR reads anew with MiXCR; each CDR3 protein has one entry. The sample carries about 180,000 distinct CDR3 sequences, 90% to 95% recorded once. Between the trimmed V and J ends, which lost 5 bases and 6 bases, there was a span of 13 bases. CDR3 length: 13 amino acids. CDR1 is MDHEN, CDR2 SYDVKM, per germline. Comment on this clonotype: Antigen: not known.

Sample: CD4+ T cells from PBMCs. The chain has TRBV28 and TRBJ2-5, with D perhaps matching TRBD1 (6 bases). The sequence derives from a human donor with Susac syndrome. Here the CDR3 DNA reads TGTGCCAGCAGTGGGGGCGGTACGAAGACCCAGTACTTC. Its translation: CASSGGGTKTQYF.